The 29 T cell receptor beta chains below all came from one sample that was sequenced in a study of blood T cells in healthy people across ages. For the second PCR, which ran for roughly 6 to 12 cycles, a sample-barcoded 5' primer and a J-beta primer mix were used. MiXCR, applied by TCRdb to the 5' RACE reads, yields one record per CDR3 protein. Of roughly 930,000 distinct CDR3 sequences listed, around 48% are singletons. Sequenced: blood. These receptors all come from a man aged 25 to 45 in good health.

This rearrangement joins TRBV12-3 or TRBV12-4 to TRBJ2-7, with D perhaps given as TRBD1 or TRBD2 (5 bases each). The CDR3 covers 17 residues. Trimming removed 3 bases from V and 5 bases from J, with 23 bases in between. The CDR3 coding sequence is TGTGCCAGCAGTTTCAGGGCAGGGAGCTTTAAAGTTGACGAGCAGTACTTC. Translation: CASSFRAGSFKVDEQYF.

This clonotype has a handful of counts. This chain links TRBV27 with TRBJ2-2; TRBD2 might be the D (5 bases). The CDR3 extends over 12 amino acids. Germline V gene sequence: CDR1 MNHEY, CDR2 SMNVEV (reference sequence). Trimming removed 5 bases from V and 8 bases from J, with 9 bases in between. In DNA form, the CDR3 reads TGTGCCAGCAGTCGGAGGCAGGGGGAGCTGTTTTTT. It translates to CASSRRQGELFF.

This clonotype was seen a handful of times. The chain uses TRBV12-3 or TRBV12-4 and TRBJ2-1, with D unresolved. V was cut by 1 base and J by 8 bases, with 9 bases left in between. The CDR3 sequence is 13 residues long. The CDR3 loop is CASSLGRFYEQFF. In nucleotides, the CDR3 is TGTGCCAGCAGTTTAGGTCGCTTTTATGAGCAGTTCTTC.

The chain carries TRBV3-1 and TRBJ1-2; possible D gene TRBD1, 6 bases. CDR3 length: 15 residues. Per germline, CDR1 LGHDT and CDR2 YNNKEL (reference sequence). Trimming removed 0 bases from V and 7 bases from J, with 15 bases in between. CDR3 sequence (DNA): TGTGCCAGCAGCCAAGACGACGGACAGCGGAGTGGCTACACCTTC. It translates to CASSQDDGQRSGYTF.

This chain uses TRBV4-1 with TRBJ2-7; 7 bases line up with TRBD1. CDR3 length equals 15 residues. J was trimmed by 5 bases and V by 4 bases; bases with no gene match: 11. Per the germline V gene, CDR1 is MGHRA and CDR2 is YSYEKL. Here the CDR3 DNA reads TGCGCCAGCAGCCCCCGGGACAGTATGATTGACGAGCAGTACTTC. It codes for CASSPRDSMIDEQYF.

Only a few counts were recorded for this clonotype. The V gene is TRBV5-1, the J gene TRBJ2-1, with TRBD2 matching over 7 bases. CDR3 length: 13 amino acids. CDR1 is SGHRS and CDR2 is YFSETQ in the germline V gene. V trimming: 2 bases; J trimming: 10 bases; junction bases outside the gene matches: 6. CDR3 sequence reads: CASSFPGGLEQFF. The CDR3 DNA reads as TGCGCCAGCAGCTTTCCGGGGGGTCTCGAGCAGTTCTTC.

This sequence joins TRBV28 and TRBJ1-2; 11 bases are a match to TRBD1. The trim removed 3 bases at V and 5 bases at J, leaving 8 bases unmatched. Germline V gene lookup returns CDR1 MDHEN and CDR2 SYDVKM. CDR3 size: 16 residues. The CDR3 is CASSLISGQGVYGYTF. CDR3 sequence (DNA): TGTGCCAGCAGTTTGATATCGGGACAGGGGGTATATGGCTACACCTTC.

The chain joins TRBV5-6 to TRBJ2-5; possibly TRBD2 for D (7 bases). The assigned J gene may be wrong: the sequence end matches TRBJ2-7 better. Germline loops: CDR1 SGHDT, CDR2 YYEEEE. The CDR3 is 15 residues long. CDR3 amino acids: CASSPDQGTNYEQYF. The CDR3 DNA reads TGTGCCAGCAGCCCAGACCAGGGGACTAACTACGAGCAGTACTTC.

This clonotype has more than one count but fewer than ten. The chain joins TRBV29-1 to TRBJ1-4; D remains unclear. Trimming shortened V by 4 bases and J by 6 bases, and 12 bases separated the two germline ends. The CDR3 runs to 13 residues. CDR1 SQVTM and CDR2 ANQGSEA come from the germline V gene. CDR3 DNA: TGCAGCGTTGTTCGAGTGGGTGATGAAAAACTGTTTTTT. Translation: CSVVRVGDEKLFF.

This clonotype was observed a single time. This chain joins TRBV13 and TRBJ2-1, with TRBD2 identical over 11 bases. Looked up from germline, CDR1 is PRHDT and CDR2 is FYEKMQ (reference sequence). This CDR3 is built from 17 residues. V lost 5 bases, J lost 9 bases, and 15 bases stayed unmatched. The CDR3 bases are TGTGCCAGCAGCCGGAATAGCGGGGGGGCCACTTTTGGTGAGCAGTTCTTC. Translation: CASSRNSGGATFGEQFF.

The chain carries TRBV3-1 and TRBJ1-5; 7 bases match TRBD1. V lost 0 bases to trimming and J lost 7 bases; unmatched junction nucleotides: 12. Germline CDR1 is LGHDT and CDR2 is YNNKEL (reference sequence). The CDR3 loop spans 17 amino acids. CDR3 in DNA: TGTGCCAGCAGCCAAGATGGCCCGGCAGGGGGAAGGCAGCCCCAGCATTTT. It specifies CASSQDGPAGGRQPQHF. The full variable domain, with the rest looked up from reference TRBV3-1 and TRBJ1-5, is DTAVSQTPKYLVTQMGNDKSIKCEQNLGHDTMYWYKQDSKKFLKIMFSYNNKELIINETVPNRFSPKSPDKAHLNLHINSLELGDSAVYFCASSQDGPAGGRQPQHFGDGTRLSIL.

The table lists this clonotype with many counts. This chain links TRBV18 with TRBJ2-7, with D perhaps TRBD2 (6 bases). V was shortened by 1 base and J by 5 bases, with 12 bases between the two germline ends. This CDR3 has 14 amino acids. Per germline, CDR1 KGHSH and CDR2 LQKENI. The chain's CDR3 is CASSPRIREDEQYF. The CDR3 coding sequence is TGTGCCAGCTCACCACGGATCAGGGAGGACGAGCAGTACTTC.

In its sample, this clonotype was seen many times. The rearrangement joins TRBV12-3 or TRBV12-4 to TRBJ1-5, with 8 bases aligning to TRBD1. Trimming cost V 8 bases and J 9 bases; bases outside gene matches: 9. This CDR3 spans 13 amino acids. DNA of the CDR3: TGTGCCAGCTCGGAGACAGGGGTGCTGCCCCAGCATTTT. Encoded protein: CASSETGVLPQHF.

This chain links TRBV4-3 with TRBJ2-7; a weak D match, TRBD2 (7 bases). The ends were cut back, 0 bases at V and 4 bases at J, with 16 bases in the middle. Germline loops: CDR1 LGHNA, CDR2 YSLEER. The CDR3 contains 16 residues. The CDR3 sequence is CASSQEVGGAGYEQYF. CDR3 in DNA: TGCGCCAGCAGCCAAGAAGTAGGGGGGGCTGGTTACGAGCAGTACTTC.

This clonotype was picked up many times. The gene calls are TRBV7-3 and TRBJ2-3; D perhaps matches TRBD1 (5 bases). The CDR3 runs 13 residues. Germline-derived CDR1 and CDR2 are SGHTA and FQGTGA. Trimming pared 5 bases from V and 10 bases from J, leaving 16 bases between. The CDR3 spells CASSQQAGAAQYF. CDR3 coding DNA: TGTGCCAGCAGCCAACAGGCTGGGGCTGCGCAGTATTTT.

This clonotype was picked up a small number of times. The chain couples TRBV7-2 to TRBJ2-7; D possibly corresponds to TRBD1 (5 bases). The CDR3 has 14 residues. The germline gives CDR1 SGHTA, CDR2 FQGNSA. The V end was cut by 5 bases, the J end by 1 base, with 12 bases between. The CDR3 region has the DNA TGTGCCAGCAGCGTAGGTGACAGTTCCTACGAGCAGTACTTC. Translation gives CASSVGDSSYEQYF.

The V gene is TRBV7-3, the J gene TRBJ2-3, with TRBD2 as a possible D gene (6 bases). CDR1 and CDR2 from the germline V gene are SGHTA and FQGTGA. The ends were cut back, 8 bases at V and 5 bases at J, with 20 bases in the middle. The CDR3 covers 15 residues. The CDR3 DNA is TGTGCCAGCCGCACCTCCGGGCTAGCGTTAGATACGCAGTATTTT. This translates into CASRTSGLALDTQYF.

The chain joins TRBV5-8 to TRBJ2-1, with D possibly TRBD2 on 6 matching bases. The V and J ends lost 1 base and 5 bases respectively, with 13 bases between them. The CDR3 is made up of 15 amino acids. Germline V lookup: CDR1 SGHTS, CDR2 YDEGEE. CDR3 nucleotides: TGTGCCAGCAGCTTGAGCCTAGCGCTTAACAATGAGCAGTTCTTC. Translating gives CASSLSLALNNEQFF.

The gene calls are TRBV30 and TRBJ2-3; 10 bases map to TRBD2. This CDR3 comprises 14 residues. The germline gives CDR1 GTSNPN, CDR2 SVGIG (reference sequence). J was trimmed by 6 bases and V by 2 bases; bases with no gene match: 5. CDR3 sequence: CAWSPSGGGDTQYF. The CDR3 nucleotides read TGTGCCTGGAGTCCTAGCGGGGGCGGGGATACGCAGTATTTT.

CDR3 sequence reads: CASSYWGRTYEQYF. The CDR3 DNA reads as TGTGCCAGCAGTTACTGGGGCAGAACCTACGAGCAGTACTTC. The rearrangement links TRBV6-2 or TRBV6-3 to TRBJ2-7; maybe TRBD1 (5 bases). V gave up 1 base and J gave up 2 bases, with 9 bases separating them. There are 14 residues in the CDR3. CDR1 MNHEY and CDR2 SVGEGT come from the germline V gene.

This clonotype has more than one count but fewer than ten. The gene calls are TRBV20-1 and TRBJ2-1, with D perhaps matching TRBD1 (6 bases). Germline CDR1 reads DFQATT; CDR2 reads SNEGSKA (reference sequence). V lost 0 bases and J 10 bases, leaving 7 bases between the germline ends. This CDR3 contains 11 residues. As DNA, the CDR3 is TGCAGTGCTAGAGATGGGGGCGAGCAGTTCTTC. Its protein product is CSARDGGEQFF.

The chain links TRBV11-2 to TRBJ2-2; D might be TRBD2 (5 bases). V was trimmed by 2 bases and J by 4 bases, leaving 11 bases between them. CDR3 length: 15 amino acids. CDR1 SGHAT and CDR2 FQNNGV come from the germline V gene. CDR3 loop: CASSLSGDGTGELFF. CDR3 DNA: TGTGCCAGCAGCTTATCCGGGGATGGCACCGGGGAGCTGTTTTTT.

This sequence joins TRBV28 and TRBJ2-5; D perhaps matches TRBD1 (5 bases). The CDR3 loop spans 13 amino acids. Germline lookup yields CDR1 MDHEN and CDR2 SYDVKM. Trimming shortened V by 3 bases and J by 5 bases, and 10 bases separated the two germline ends. DNA for the CDR3: TGTGCCAGCAGTTTCCAGGGTGGGGAGACCCAGTACTTC. It specifies CASSFQGGETQYF.

This clonotype showed up just a few times. The chain recombines TRBV9 with TRBJ2-7; perhaps TRBD1 as D (6 bases). V was pared by 3 bases and J by 6 bases, with 10 bases between. Germline-derived CDR1 and CDR2 are SGDLS and YYNGEE. This CDR3 region has 12 residues. CDR3 bases: TGTGCCAGCAGCGACCAGGGGTCCGAGCAGTACTTC. This translates into CASSDQGSEQYF.

This clonotype was found a few times. This chain connects TRBV3-1 to TRBJ2-1; 10 nucleotides line up with TRBD2. CDR3 length: 15 amino acids. Per germline, CDR1 LGHDT and CDR2 YNNKEL (reference sequence). The junction had 5 bases not matched to a gene; V was cut back by 2 bases and J by 7 bases. CDR3 bases: TGTGCCAGCAGCCAATCGGGACTAGCGTCTAATGAGCAGTTCTTC. As protein: CASSQSGLASNEQFF.

The chain recombines TRBV10-3 with TRBJ1-2, with no clear D. V was pared by 7 bases and J by 3 bases, with 18 bases between. The CDR3 is 15 residues long. The germline gives CDR1 ENHRY, CDR2 SYGVKD. CDR3 residues: CAIKVGRGLDYGYTF. The CDR3 DNA is TGTGCCATCAAAGTAGGCCGAGGGCTTGACTATGGCTACACCTTC.

In its sample, this clonotype was seen a few times. The rearrangement joins TRBV9 to TRBJ2-7; D remains ambiguous. V was clipped by 2 bases and J by 0 bases, with 12 bases between them. From germline, CDR1 is SGDLS and CDR2 YYNGEE. The CDR3 spans 15 residues. CDR3 sequence reads: CASSVEGGGSYEQYF. The CDR3 bases are TGTGCCAGCAGCGTCGAAGGTGGCGGCTCCTACGAGCAGTACTTC.

Points on this clonotype: Being one base from a much bigger clone, this may be a read error. This chain's CDR3 is CASGLKDRSAYEQYF. CDR3 sequence (DNA): TGTGCCAGCGGCCTTAAAGACAGATCCGCCTACGAGCAGTACTTC. The chain links TRBV27 to TRBJ2-7, with D possibly matching TRBD1 (5 bases). V was clipped by 8 bases and J by 2 bases, with 19 bases between them. Looked up from germline, CDR1 is MNHEY and CDR2 is SMNVEV (reference sequence). The CDR3 is made up of 15 amino acids.

This clonotype came up many times. The chain links TRBV10-3 to TRBJ2-5, with D possibly matching TRBD2 (5 bases). The length of the CDR3 is 13 residues. CDR1 is ENHRY, CDR2 SYGVKD, per germline. Trimming took 6 bases from V and 11 from J, leaving 19 bases between them. Written as DNA, the CDR3 is TGTGCCATCAGAGCGGACGGGTCTCCTGGGCAGTACTTC. Encoded protein: CAIRADGSPGQYF.